This entry lists 20 T cell receptor beta chains sequenced from one sample in a study of blood T cells in healthy people across ages. It was with a sample-barcoded 5' primer and a J-beta primer mix that a second PCR of about 6 to 12 cycles was run. Via MiXCR, TCRdb re-called the 5' RACE reads, giving one row per CDR3 protein. The sample holds around 1,000,000 distinct CDR3 sequences, approximately 38% seen once. The sample consisted of blood. The receptors come from a young man in good health.

The V and J genes are TRBV27 and TRBJ2-1; perhaps TRBD1 as D (6 bases). The CDR3 totals 16 residues. The germline V gene encodes CDR1 MNHEY and CDR2 SMNVEV (reference sequence). V was shortened by 5 bases and J by 5 bases, with 19 bases between the two germline ends. The CDR3 coding sequence is TGTGCCAGCAGTCCCCTAAGGGGGTACGACGACAATGAGCAGTTCTTC. It translates to CASSPLRGYDDNEQFF.

In its sample, this clonotype was seen a few times. This chain connects TRBV20-1 to TRBJ2-1; maybe TRBD1 (5 bases). This CDR3 comprises 16 residues. Germline loops: CDR1 DFQATT, CDR2 SNEGSKA (reference sequence). Trimming removed 6 bases at V and 7 bases at J, with 25 bases between. CDR3 in DNA: TGCAGTGCCGTCCCCGCCCAGGGATACATTTCGAATGAGCAGTTCTTC. This codes for CSAVPAQGYISNEQFF.

This clonotype has just a few counts. The gene calls are TRBV12-3 or TRBV12-4 and TRBJ1-6; D uncertain. The CDR3 is made up of 16 amino acids. Trimming took 0 bases from V and 1 from J, leaving 7 bases between them. The CDR3 sequence: CASSLARGSYNSPLHF. DNA of the CDR3: TGTGCCAGCAGTTTAGCTCGCGGTTCCTATAATTCACCCCTCCACTTT.

For this clonotype: The junction does not match germline at one end; this may be a read error. This rearrangement joins TRBV5-4 to TRBJ2-1; perhaps D is TRBD1 or TRBD2 (6 bases each). Germline CDR1 SGHNT, CDR2 YYREEE (reference sequence). This CDR3 has 13 residues. The CDR3 DNA reads TGTGTCAGCAGCTTGGTTGGGGGGCGCGAGCAGTTCTTC. It is translated as CVSSLVGGREQFF.

The rearrangement uses TRBV7-6 and TRBJ2-7; maybe TRBD2 (7 bases). Germline V CDR1 and CDR2: SGHVS, FNYEAQ. The CDR3 loop spans 13 amino acids. The V gene lost 4 bases and the J gene lost 7 bases, with 14 bases spanning the gap. In DNA form, the CDR3 reads TGTGCCAGCAGCTCCCGGGGGGACAATGAGCAGTACTTC. It codes for CASSSRGDNEQYF.

The chain couples TRBV7-9 to TRBJ1-1; no clear D gene. Germline CDR1 reads SEHNR; CDR2 reads FQNEAQ (reference sequence). The CDR3 runs 13 residues. V was shortened by 4 bases and J by 8 bases, with 14 bases between the two germline ends. The DNA of the CDR3 is TGTGCCAGCAGCTCCGAAGGACGGCCAGAAGCTTTCTTT. Translation: CASSSEGRPEAFF.

The chain employs TRBV20-1 and TRBJ1-2; no clear D. The V gene lost 4 bases and the J gene lost 4 bases, with 13 bases spanning the gap. The V gene's germline CDR1 is DFQATT and CDR2 SNEGSKA (reference sequence). The CDR3 is 13 amino acids. Written as DNA, the CDR3 is TGCAGTGCTAAAGTAGCAGGTAGCTATGGCTACACCTTC. Translated: CSAKVAGSYGYTF.

This chain uses TRBV10-3 with TRBJ1-1; tentatively, D is TRBD1 (5 bases). Germline values: CDR1 ENHRY, CDR2 SYGVKD. CDR3 length equals 14 residues. Trimming left V 3 bases short and J 7 bases short, with 15 bases between. The CDR3 DNA reads TGTGCCATCAGTGACGGCGGGACGGCCAGTGAAGCTTTCTTT. This encodes CAISDGGTASEAFF.

This clonotype was observed once. The chain couples TRBV10-3 to TRBJ2-3; TRBD2 matches at 9 bases. CDR1 ENHRY and CDR2 SYGVKD come from the germline V gene. This CDR3 region has 15 residues. Trimming at V came to 6 bases and at J to 1 base, leaving 5 bases not matched to a gene. The CDR3 DNA reads TGTGCCATCAGAAGAGCGGGGGGAGGCACAGATACGCAGTATTTT. Its translation is CAIRRAGGGTDTQYF.

This clonotype was seen only a few times. V gene TRBV7-9 combines with J gene TRBJ1-4; no clear D gene. CDR1 is SEHNR and CDR2 is FQNEAQ in the germline V gene (reference sequence). The CDR3 contains 16 residues. V lost 5 bases to trimming and J lost 0 bases, with 13 bases between them. CDR3 in amino acids: CASSTGPQATNEKLFF. CDR3 coding DNA: TGTGCCAGCAGCACCGGACCCCAGGCAACTAATGAAAAACTGTTTTTT. Using reference TRBV7-9 and TRBJ1-4 for the parts outside the CDR3, the full variable domain is DTGVSQNPRHKITKRGQNVTFRCDPISEHNRLYWYRQTLGQGPEFLTYFQNEAQLEKSRLLSDRFSAERPKGSFSTLEIQRTEQGDSAMYLCASSTGPQATNEKLFFGSGTQLSVL.

This clonotype was found a few times. The chain couples TRBV4-1 to TRBJ1-4, with TRBD1 as a possible D gene (6 bases). The CDR3 has 15 residues. V was trimmed by 4 bases and J by 3 bases, leaving 12 bases between them. Germline CDR1 is MGHRA and CDR2 is YSYEKL. CDR3 amino acids: CASSPQEGANEKLFF. CDR3 nucleotide sequence: TGCGCCAGCAGCCCCCAGGAGGGGGCTAATGAAAAACTGTTTTTT.

This chain links TRBV2 with TRBJ1-5, with 8 bases matching TRBD1. Germline-derived CDR1 and CDR2 are SNHLY and FYNNEI. The J segment lost 7 bases and the V segment lost 3 bases, leaving 2 bases of the junction unmatched. This CDR3 spans 13 amino acids. Here the CDR3 reads CASSDRGLQPQHF. The CDR3, as DNA: TGTGCCAGCAGTGACAGGGGGCTCCAGCCCCAGCATTTT.

This clonotype showed up just a few times. The V gene is TRBV6-6, the J gene TRBJ2-3, with 9 bases identical to TRBD1. V shed 6 bases, J shed 4 bases, and the junction held 14 bases outside the gene matches. CDR1 MNHNY and CDR2 SVGAGI come from the germline V gene (reference sequence). CDR3 size: 17 residues. The CDR3 sequence: CASRTPLGGQGPDTQYF. CDR3 in DNA: TGTGCCAGCAGGACCCCCCTTGGGGGACAGGGACCAGATACGCAGTATTTT.

About this clonotype: One junction end does not reproduce the germline sequence, and a read error may be involved. The chain links TRBV7-2 to TRBJ1-2; D is unclear. CDR1 is SGHTA, CDR2 FQGNSA, per germline. CDR3 length: 13 amino acids. DNA of the CDR3: TGTGCCAACAGCTTAGTAAACACGGGCGGCTACACCTTC. It is translated as CANSLVNTGGYTF.

Here the CDR3 DNA reads TGTGCCAGCAGCTTATTTCGGCTCCAACAGCCCCAGCATTTT. It yields the protein CASSLFRLQQPQHF. V is TRBV7-2 and J is TRBJ1-5; D is uncertain. Per the germline V gene, CDR1 is SGHTA and CDR2 is FQGNSA. Trimming took off 2 bases at V and 7 bases at J, with 12 bases between the two ends. The CDR3 covers 14 residues. Variable domain in full (rest from reference TRBV7-2 and TRBJ1-5): GAGVSQSPSNKVTEKGKDVELRCDPISGHTALYWYRQSLGQGLEFLIYFQGNSAPDKSGLPSDRFSAERTGGSVSTLTIQRTQQEDSAVYLCASSLFRLQQPQHFGDGTRLSIL.

The chain recombines TRBV7-2 with TRBJ1-5, with TRBD1 as a possible D gene (6 bases). Germline lookup yields CDR1 SGHTA and CDR2 FQGNSA. V dropped 0 bases and J dropped 6 bases, with 15 bases sitting between them. The CDR3 consists of 16 residues. The CDR3 sequence is CASSLASGVIGQPQHF. The CDR3 DNA reads as TGTGCCAGCAGCTTAGCGTCAGGGGTTATCGGTCAGCCCCAGCATTTT.

This sequence joins TRBV6-1 and TRBJ1-5; D gene uncertain. Germline V CDR1 and CDR2: MNHNS, SASEGT. V was cut by 7 bases and J by 3 bases, with 13 bases left in between. The length of the CDR3 is 14 residues. As DNA, the CDR3 is TGTGCCAGCAATCCAGAATTTTACAATCAGCCCCAGCATTTT. Its protein is CASNPEFYNQPQHF.

Comment on this clonotype: A much more abundant neighbour one base away suggests this may be a read error. The chain joins TRBV6-5 to TRBJ2-6; D not resolved. Germline V gives CDR1 MNHEY, CDR2 SVGAGI. The ends were cut back, 8 bases at V and 3 bases at J, with 2 bases in the middle. CDR3 length equals 11 residues. The CDR3 sequence: CASYGANVLTF. The DNA of the CDR3 is TGTGCCAGCTATGGGGCCAACGTCCTGACTTTC.

The V and J genes are TRBV3-1 and TRBJ2-3, with TRBD2 identical over 7 bases. CDR3 length equals 19 residues. CDR1 is LGHDT, CDR2 YNNKEL, per germline (reference sequence). J was trimmed by 0 bases and V by 1 base; bases with no gene match: 13. The CDR3 DNA reads as TGTGCCAGCAGCCAAGGTTCGGGGTCTAGCGGACCTAGCACAGATACGCAGTATTTT. Protein product: CASSQGSGSSGPSTDTQYF.

This clonotype appeared a few times. This chain joins TRBV27 and TRBJ2-3; maybe TRBD2 (6 bases). Trimming pared 4 bases from V and 2 bases from J, leaving 13 bases between. The CDR3 covers 15 residues. In germline, CDR1 is MNHEY, CDR2 SMNVEV (reference sequence). As DNA, the CDR3 is TGTGCCAGCAGTTACGATTCGGGGGTCACAGATACGCAGTATTTT. Its protein product is CASSYDSGVTDTQYF.